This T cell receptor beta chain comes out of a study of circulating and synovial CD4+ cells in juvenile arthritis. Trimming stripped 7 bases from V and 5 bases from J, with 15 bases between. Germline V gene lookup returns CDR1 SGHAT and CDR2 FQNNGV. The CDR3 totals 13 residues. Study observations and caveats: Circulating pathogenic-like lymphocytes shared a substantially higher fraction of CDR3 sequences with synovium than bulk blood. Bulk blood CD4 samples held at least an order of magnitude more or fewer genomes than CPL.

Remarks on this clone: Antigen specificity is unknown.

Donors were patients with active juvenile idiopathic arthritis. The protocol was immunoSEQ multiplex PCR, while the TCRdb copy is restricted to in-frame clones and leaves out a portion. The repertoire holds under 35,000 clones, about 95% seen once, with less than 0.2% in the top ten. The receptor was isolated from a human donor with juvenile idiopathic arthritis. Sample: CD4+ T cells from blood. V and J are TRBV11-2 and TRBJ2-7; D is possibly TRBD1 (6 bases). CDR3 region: CASTKYREHEQYF. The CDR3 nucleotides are TGTGCCAGCACCAAATACAGGGAACACGAGCAGTACTTC.